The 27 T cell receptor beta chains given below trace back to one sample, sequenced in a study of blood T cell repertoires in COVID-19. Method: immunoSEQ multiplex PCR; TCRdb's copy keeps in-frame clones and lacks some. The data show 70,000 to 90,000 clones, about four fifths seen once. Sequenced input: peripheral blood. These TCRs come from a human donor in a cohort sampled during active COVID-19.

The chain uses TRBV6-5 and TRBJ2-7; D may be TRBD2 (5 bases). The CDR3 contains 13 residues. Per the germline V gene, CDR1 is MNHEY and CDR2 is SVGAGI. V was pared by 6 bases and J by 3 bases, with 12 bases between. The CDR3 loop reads CASRGSTFYEQYF. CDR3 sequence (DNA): TGTGCCAGCAGAGGGAGTACCTTCTACGAGCAGTACTTC.

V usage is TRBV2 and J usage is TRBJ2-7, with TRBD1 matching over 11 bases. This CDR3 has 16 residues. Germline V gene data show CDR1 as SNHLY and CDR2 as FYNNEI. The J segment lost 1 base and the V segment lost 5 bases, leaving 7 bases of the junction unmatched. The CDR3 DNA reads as TGTGCCAGCAGTCGACACCGGGACAGGGGGTCCTACGAGCAGTACTTC. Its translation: CASSRHRDRGSYEQYF.

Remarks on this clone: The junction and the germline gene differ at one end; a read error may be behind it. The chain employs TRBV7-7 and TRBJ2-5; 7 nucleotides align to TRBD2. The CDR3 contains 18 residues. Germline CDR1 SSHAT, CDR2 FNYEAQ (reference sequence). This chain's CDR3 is CASSPSQLAMASQETQYF. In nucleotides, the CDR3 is TGTGCTAGCAGCCCTAGTCAACTAGCGATGGCGAGCCAAGAGACCCAGTACTTC.

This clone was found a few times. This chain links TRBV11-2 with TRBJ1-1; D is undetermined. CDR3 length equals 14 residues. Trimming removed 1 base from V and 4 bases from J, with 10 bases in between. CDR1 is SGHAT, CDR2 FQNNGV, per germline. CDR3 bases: TGTGCCAGCAGCTTAGCTCTCCCGGGCACTGAAGCTTTCTTT. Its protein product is CASSLALPGTEAFF. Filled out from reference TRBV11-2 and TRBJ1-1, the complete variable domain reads EAGVAQSPRYKIIEKRQSVAFWCNPISGHATLYWYQQILGQGPKLLIQFQNNGVVDDSQLPKDRFSAERLKGVDSTLKIQPAKLEDSAVYLCASSLALPGTEAFFGQGTRLTVV.

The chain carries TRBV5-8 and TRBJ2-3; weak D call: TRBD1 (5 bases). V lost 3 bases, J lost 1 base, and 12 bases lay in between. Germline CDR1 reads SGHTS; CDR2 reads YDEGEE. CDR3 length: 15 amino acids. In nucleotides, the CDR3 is TGTGCCAGCAGCTCCAGGGTCCCCCGCACAGATACGCAGTATTTT. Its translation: CASSSRVPRTDTQYF. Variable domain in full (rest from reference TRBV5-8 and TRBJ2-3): EAGVTQSPTHLIKTRGQQATLRCSPISGHTSVYWYQQALGLGLQFLLWYDEGEERNRGNFPPRFSGRQFPNYSSELNVNALELEDSALYLCASSSRVPRTDTQYFGPGTRLTVL.

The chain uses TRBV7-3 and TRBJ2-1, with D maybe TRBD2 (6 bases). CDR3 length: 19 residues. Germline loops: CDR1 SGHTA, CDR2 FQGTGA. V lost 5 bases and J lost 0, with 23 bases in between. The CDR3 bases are TGTGCCAGCAGCCCCCGCGGGTTAGCGGAGGGGAGCTCCTACAATGAGCAGTTCTTC. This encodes CASSPRGLAEGSSYNEQFF. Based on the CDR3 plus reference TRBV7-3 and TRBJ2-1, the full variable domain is GAGVSQTPSNKVTEKGKYVELRCDPISGHTALYWYRQSLGQGPEFLIYFQGTGAADDSGLPNDRFFAVRPEGSVSTLKIQRTERGDSAVYLCASSPRGLAEGSSYNEQFFGPGTRLTVL.

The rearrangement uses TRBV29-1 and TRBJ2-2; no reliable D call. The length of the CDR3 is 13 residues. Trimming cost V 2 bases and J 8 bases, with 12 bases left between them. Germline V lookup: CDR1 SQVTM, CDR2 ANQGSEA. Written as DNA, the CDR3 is TGCAGCGTTGAACCCAGGTTTTCTGGGGAGCTGTTTTTT. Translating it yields CSVEPRFSGELFF.

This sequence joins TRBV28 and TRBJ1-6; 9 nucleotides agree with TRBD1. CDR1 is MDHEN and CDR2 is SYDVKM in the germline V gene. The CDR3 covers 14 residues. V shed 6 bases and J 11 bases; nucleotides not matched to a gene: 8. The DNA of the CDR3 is TGTGCCAGCAGCCTGGGACAGGGATTCACACCCCTCCACTTT. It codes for CASSLGQGFTPLHF.

CDR3 protein: CASSQLRASGMSSYNEQFF. DNA for the CDR3: TGTGCCAGCAGCCAGCTTCGGGCTAGCGGCATGAGCTCCTACAATGAGCAGTTCTTC. The V gene is TRBV7-8, the J gene TRBJ2-1, with 7 bases identical to TRBD2. The CDR3 contains 19 residues. Germline V gives CDR1 SGHVS, CDR2 FQNEAQ. J was trimmed by 0 bases and V by 5 bases; bases with no gene match: 16.

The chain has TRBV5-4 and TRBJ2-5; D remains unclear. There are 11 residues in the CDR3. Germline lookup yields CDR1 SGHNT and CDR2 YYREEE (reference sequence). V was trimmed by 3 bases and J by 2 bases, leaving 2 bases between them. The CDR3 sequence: CASSSQETQYF. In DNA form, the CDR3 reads TGTGCCAGCAGCTCACAAGAGACCCAGTACTTC.

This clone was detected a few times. CDR3 sequence: CASSSGTGGVGNTEAFF. As DNA, the CDR3 is TGTGCCAGCTCGTCCGGGACAGGGGGCGTCGGAAACACTGAAGCTTTCTTT. J is TRBJ1-1 and V is TRBV18; 12 nucleotides line up with TRBD1. Germline loops: CDR1 KGHSH, CDR2 LQKENI. This CDR3 contains 17 residues. V lost 6 bases, J lost 2 bases, and 10 bases stayed unmatched.

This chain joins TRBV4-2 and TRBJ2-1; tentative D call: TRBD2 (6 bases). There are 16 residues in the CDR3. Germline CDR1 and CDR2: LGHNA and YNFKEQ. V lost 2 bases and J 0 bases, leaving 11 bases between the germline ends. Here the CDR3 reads CASSQRPGSSYNEQFF. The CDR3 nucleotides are TGTGCCAGCAGCCAACGCCCCGGGAGCTCCTACAATGAGCAGTTCTTC.

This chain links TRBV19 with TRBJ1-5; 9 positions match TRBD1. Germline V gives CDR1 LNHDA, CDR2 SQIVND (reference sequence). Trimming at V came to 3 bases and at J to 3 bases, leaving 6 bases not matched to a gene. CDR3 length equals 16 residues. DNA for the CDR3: TGTGCCAGTAGTATTCGACAGGGGGATTTCAATCAGCCCCAGCATTTT. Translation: CASSIRQGDFNQPQHF.

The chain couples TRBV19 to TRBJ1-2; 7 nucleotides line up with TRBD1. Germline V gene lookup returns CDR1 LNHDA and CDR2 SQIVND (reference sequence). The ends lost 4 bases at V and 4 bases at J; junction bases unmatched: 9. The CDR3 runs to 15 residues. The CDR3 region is CASSTTGLILYGYTF. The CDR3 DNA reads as TGTGCCAGTAGTACGACAGGGTTGATACTCTATGGCTACACCTTC.

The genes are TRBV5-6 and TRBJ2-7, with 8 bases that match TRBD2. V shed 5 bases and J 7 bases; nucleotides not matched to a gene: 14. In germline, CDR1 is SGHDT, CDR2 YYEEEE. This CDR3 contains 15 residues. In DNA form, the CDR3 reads TGTGCCAGCAGTCGTACCCGGACTAGCTTGAGTGAGCAGTACTTC. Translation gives CASSRTRTSLSEQYF.

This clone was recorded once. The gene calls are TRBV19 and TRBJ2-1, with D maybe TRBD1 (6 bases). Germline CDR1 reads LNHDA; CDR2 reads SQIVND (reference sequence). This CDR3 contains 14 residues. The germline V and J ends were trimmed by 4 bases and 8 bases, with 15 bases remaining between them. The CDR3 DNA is TGTGCCAGTAGTACCCACAGGGCTAAGGATGAGCAGTTCTTC. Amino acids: CASSTHRAKDEQFF. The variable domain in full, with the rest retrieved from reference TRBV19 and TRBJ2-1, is DGGITQSPKYLFRKEGQNVTLSCEQNLNHDAMYWYRQDPGQGLRLIYYSQIVNDFQKGDIAEGYSVSREKKESFPLTVTSAQKNPTAFYLCASSTHRAKDEQFFGPGTRLTVL.

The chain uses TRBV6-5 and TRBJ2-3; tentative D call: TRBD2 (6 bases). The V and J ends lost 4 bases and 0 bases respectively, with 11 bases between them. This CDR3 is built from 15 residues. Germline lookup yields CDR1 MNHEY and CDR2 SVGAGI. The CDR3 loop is CASSLADFSTDTQYF. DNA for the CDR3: TGTGCCAGCAGTTTAGCGGATTTTAGCACAGATACGCAGTATTTT.

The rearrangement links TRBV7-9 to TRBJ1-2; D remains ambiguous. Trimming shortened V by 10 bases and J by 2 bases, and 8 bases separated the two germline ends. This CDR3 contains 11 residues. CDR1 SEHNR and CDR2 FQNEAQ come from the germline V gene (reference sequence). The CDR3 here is CATPGNYGYTF. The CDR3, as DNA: TGTGCCACCCCCGGGAACTATGGCTACACCTTC.

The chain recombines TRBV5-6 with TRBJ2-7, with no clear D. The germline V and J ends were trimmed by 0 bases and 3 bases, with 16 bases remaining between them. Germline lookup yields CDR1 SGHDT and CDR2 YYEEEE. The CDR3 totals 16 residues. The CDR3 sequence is CASSLGDFQSGYEQYF. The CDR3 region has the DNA TGTGCCAGCAGCTTGGGAGACTTCCAGTCGGGCTACGAGCAGTACTTC.

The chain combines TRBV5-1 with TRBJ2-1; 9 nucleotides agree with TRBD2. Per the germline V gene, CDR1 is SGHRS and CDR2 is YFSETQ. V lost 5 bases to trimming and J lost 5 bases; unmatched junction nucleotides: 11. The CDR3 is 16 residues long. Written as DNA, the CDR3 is TGCGCCAGCAGTTCGCGGGAGGGTGCCCGACACAATGAGCAGTTCTTC. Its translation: CASSSREGARHNEQFF.

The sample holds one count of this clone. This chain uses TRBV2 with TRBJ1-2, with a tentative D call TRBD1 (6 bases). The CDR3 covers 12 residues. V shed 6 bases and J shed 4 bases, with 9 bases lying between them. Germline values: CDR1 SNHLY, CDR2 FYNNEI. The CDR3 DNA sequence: TGTGCCAGCAGACGACAGGCCTATGGCTACACCTTC. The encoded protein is CASRRQAYGYTF.

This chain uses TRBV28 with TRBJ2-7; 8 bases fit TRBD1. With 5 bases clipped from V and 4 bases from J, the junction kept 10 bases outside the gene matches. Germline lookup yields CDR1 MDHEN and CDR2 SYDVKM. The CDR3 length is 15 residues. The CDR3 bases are TGTGCCAGCAGTCCGTGGGACAGGAGCTCTTACGAGCAGTACTTC. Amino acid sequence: CASSPWDRSSYEQYF.

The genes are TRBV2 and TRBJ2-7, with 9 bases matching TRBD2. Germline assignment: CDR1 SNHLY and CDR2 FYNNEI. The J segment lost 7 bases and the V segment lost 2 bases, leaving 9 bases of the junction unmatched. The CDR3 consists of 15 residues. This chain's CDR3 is CASSEPASGDGEQYF. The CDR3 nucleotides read TGTGCCAGCAGTGAACCGGCTAGCGGGGACGGGGAGCAGTACTTC.

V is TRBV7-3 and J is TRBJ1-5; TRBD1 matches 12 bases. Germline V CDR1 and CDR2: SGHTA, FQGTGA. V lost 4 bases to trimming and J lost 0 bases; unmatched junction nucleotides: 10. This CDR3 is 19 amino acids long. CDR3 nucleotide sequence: TGTGCCAGCAGCTCGCGGGACAGGGGGCAGTCCTCTAGCAATCAGCCCCAGCATTTT. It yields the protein CASSSRDRGQSSSNQPQHF.

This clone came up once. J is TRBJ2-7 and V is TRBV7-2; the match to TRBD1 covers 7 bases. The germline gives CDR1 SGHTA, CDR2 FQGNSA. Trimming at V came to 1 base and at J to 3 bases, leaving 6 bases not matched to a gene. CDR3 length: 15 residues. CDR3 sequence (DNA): TGTGCCAGCAGCTTAGGAACAGGGGTCTTCTACGAGCAGTACTTC. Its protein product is CASSLGTGVFYEQYF.

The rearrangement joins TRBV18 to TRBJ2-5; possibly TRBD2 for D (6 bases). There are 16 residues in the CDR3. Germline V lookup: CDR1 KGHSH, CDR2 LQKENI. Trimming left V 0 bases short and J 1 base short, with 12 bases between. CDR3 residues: CASSPPERATQETQYF. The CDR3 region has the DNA TGTGCCAGCTCACCACCGGAGCGGGCGACCCAAGAGACCCAGTACTTC.

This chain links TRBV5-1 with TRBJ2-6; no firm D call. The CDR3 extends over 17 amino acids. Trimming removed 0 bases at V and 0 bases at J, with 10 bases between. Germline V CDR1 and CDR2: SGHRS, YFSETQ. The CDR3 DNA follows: TGCGCCAGCAGCTTGGAGTCCCAGGTCTCTGGGGCCAACGTCCTGACTTTC. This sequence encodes CASSLESQVSGANVLTF.